This is a list of T cell receptor beta chains from one sample in a study of vaccination effects on CD4 cells after COVID-19. Data came from immunoSEQ multiplex PCR; TCRdb stores just in-frame clones and leaves some out. The sample contains around 55,000 clones, approximately 70% of which appear only once. The antigens these receptors bind are not known. The sample in question was CD4+ T cells from PBMCs cultured with SARS-CoV-2 spike peptides, obtained before COVID-19 vaccination. The source of these receptors is a human donor who received a COVID-19 vaccine. CDR3s include the opening cysteine and the closing phenylalanine or tryptophan. A D gene is named only where the DNA matches it firmly. Rows give clone size only sometimes, using once, few, many, or a class for an expanded clone.

>TRBV3-1/TRBV3-2|few|TRBJ2-1|TRBD2
CASSLQRISGRAYNEQFF
TGTGCCAGCAGCCTCCAGCGGATCTCCGGGAGGGCCTACAATGAGCAGTTCTTC
>TRBV2|-|TRBJ2-7|TRBD2
CASSREAHEQYF
TGTGCCAGTAGCCGGGAGGCCCACGAGCAGTACTTC
>TRBV29-1|-|TRBJ1-5|TRBD1
CSVGGTGNQPQHF
TGCAGCGTTGGTGGGACAGGGAATCAGCCCCAGCATTTT
>TRBV13|-|TRBJ1-2|-
CASSPGRTNYGYTF
TGTGCCAGCAGCCCCGGGAGAACTAACTATGGCTACACCTTC
>TRBV4-1|-|TRBJ1-6|-
CASSQSTGALSNSPLHF
TGCGCCAGCAGTCAGTCCACGGGGGCACTGAGTAATTCACCCCTCCACTTT
>TRBV3-1/TRBV3-2|-|TRBJ2-2|TRBD2
CATSGIAGAGELFF
TGTGCCACGTCCGGGATAGCGGGGGCCGGGGAGCTGTTTTTT
>TRBV30|-|TRBJ1-3|-
CAWSPESSGNTIYF
TGTGCCTGGAGTCCAGAGAGCTCTGGAAACACCATATATTTT
>TRBV18|-|TRBJ1-4|-
CASSPPGDEKLFF
TGTGCCAGCTCACCACCGGGGGATGAAAAACTGTTTTTT
>TRBV6-5|-|TRBJ1-1|-
CASSAKPRRNTEAFF
TGTGCCAGCAGCGCGAAACCTCGCCGGAACACTGAAGCTTTCTTT
>TRBV19|few|TRBJ1-3|-
CASNGGGRWGFSDGNTIYF
TGTGCCAGCAACGGGGGGGGACGGTGGGGATTCAGCGACGGAAACACCATATATTTT
>TRBV28|-|TRBJ1-2|-
CASSRVTPYGYTF
TGTGCCAGCAGTAGAGTTACCCCCTATGGCTACACCTTC
>TRBV6-4|once|TRBJ1-2|-
CASSDSGRPYGYTF
TGTGCCAGCAGTGACTCGGGCAGACCCTATGGCTACACCTTC
>TRBV6-5|-|TRBJ1-2|-
CASSYGQGGYTF
TGTGCCAGCAGTTACGGGCAGGGGGGCTACACCTTC
>TRBV18|-|TRBJ1-2|TRBD1
CASSLSNRGDYGYTF
TGTGCCAGCTCACTTTCGAACAGGGGAGACTATGGCTACACCTTC
>TRBV7-2|-|TRBJ2-7|TRBD2
CASSSTSGVSEQYF
TGTGCCAGCAGCTCGACTAGCGGGGTGAGTGAGCAGTACTTC
>TRBV12-5|-|TRBJ1-1|-
CASGLTPDSEAFF
TGTGCTAGTGGTTTGACACCGGACAGTGAAGCTTTCTTT
>TRBV6-1|-|TRBJ2-1|-
CASSDTGRRQFF
TGTGCCAGCAGTGATACGGGACGGAGGCAGTTCTTC
>TRBV7-3|-|TRBJ2-1|TRBD1
CASSSGQGTYNEQFF
TGTGCCAGCAGCTCGGGACAGGGGACCTACAATGAGCAGTTCTTC
>TRBV28|-|TRBJ2-3|-
CASSPQGRGSTDTQYF
TGTGCCAGCTCCCCCCAAGGAAGAGGGAGCACAGATACGCAGTATTTT
>TRBV6-4|-|TRBJ2-3|-
CASSDRITDTQYF
TGTGCCAGCAGTGACAGGATCACAGATACGCAGTATTTT
>TRBV6-2/TRBV6-3|-|TRBJ2-7|TRBD2
CASSYSAEAFSGGPSGEQYF
TGTGCCAGCAGTTACTCGGCAGAGGCCTTTAGCGGGGGACCCTCGGGCGAGCAGTACTTC
>TRBV7-2|-|TRBJ1-2|-
CASTTPTIGGGYTF
TGTGCCAGCACCACCCCAACGATCGGGGGTGGCTACACCTTC
>TRBV19|-|TRBJ2-2|-
CASSIPSEALPGPSTGELFF
TGTGCCAGTAGTATTCCTTCGGAAGCCCTTCCCGGGCCTTCCACCGGGGAGCTGTTTTTT
>TRBV5-1|-|TRBJ2-3|-
CASSAGGDTQYF
TGCGCCAGCAGCGCCGGGGGCGATACGCAGTATTTT
>TRBV6-2/TRBV6-3|-|TRBJ2-2|-
CASSNGQEWYGGELFF
TGTGCCAGCAGCAACGGGCAGGAATGGTACGGCGGGGAGCTGTTTTTT
>TRBV9|-|TRBJ1-2|-
CASSATVGGYTF
TGTGCCAGCAGCGCAACGGTTGGTGGCTACACCTTC
>TRBV25-1|few|TRBJ1-2|TRBD1
CASRDDRGPGDDYTF
TGTGCCAGCAGGGATGACAGGGGACCGGGGGATGACTACACCTTC
>TRBV7-8|few|TRBJ1-5|-
CASSPPYQPQHF
TGTGCCAGCAGCCCCCCGTATCAGCCCCAGCATTTT
>TRBV30|-|TRBJ2-1|-
CAWGKDRVTYNEQFF
TGTGCCTGGGGCAAGGACAGAGTAACCTACAATGAGCAGTTCTTC
>TRBV19|-|TRBJ1-3|-
CASLRVAVSGNTIYF
TGTGCCAGTCTCCGGGTGGCTGTCTCTGGAAACACCATATATTTT
>TRBV19|few|TRBJ1-1|-
CAVIRGREAFF
TGTGCCGTTATTAGGGGGAGAGAAGCTTTCTTT
>TRBV11-3|few|TRBJ1-4|TRBD1
CASSLRQGNEKLFF
TGTGCCAGCAGCTTGCGACAGGGGAATGAAAAACTGTTTTTT
>TRBV6-5|few|TRBJ2-7|-
CASSPPGAYEQYF
TGTGCCAGCAGCCCCCCGGGGGCCTACGAGCAGTACTTC
>TRBV30|-|TRBJ1-6|-
CAWSVLRSPLHF
TGTGCCTGGAGTGTACTCCGGTCACCCCTCCACTTT
>TRBV27|-|TRBJ1-5|TRBD1
CASQERGPYSNQPQHF
TGTGCCAGCCAGGAGAGGGGGCCGTATAGCAATCAGCCCCAGCATTTT
>TRBV7-9|-|TRBJ2-7|TRBD1
CASSASGQAPSYEQYF
TGTGCCAGCAGCGCCTCCGGACAGGCTCCGTCCTACGAGCAGTACTTC
>TRBV6-5|few|TRBJ1-1|-
CASSYSGREAFF
TGTGCCAGCAGTTACAGTGGTAGGGAAGCTTTCTTT
>TRBV30|-|TRBJ2-6|-
CAWSVGRTAGANVLTF
TGTGCCTGGAGTGTGGGTAGGACAGCTGGGGCCAACGTCCTGACTTTC
>TRBV5-6|-|TRBJ1-3|-
CASSLQGRVSGNTIYF
TGTGCCAGCAGTCTACAGGGAAGAGTTTCCGGAAACACCATATATTTT
>TRBV29-1|medium-sized|TRBJ2-7|TRBD2
CSALGTSGSEQYF
TGCAGCGCGCTAGGGACTAGCGGGAGCGAGCAGTACTTC
>TRBV5-4|few|TRBJ2-2|-
CASSLKGSGELFF
TGTGCCAGCAGTCTGAAAGGATCCGGGGAGCTGTTTTTT
>TRBV27|few|TRBJ1-6|-
CAFDSEKVDSPLHF
TGTGCCTTTGATTCGGAGAAAGTGGATTCACCCCTCCACTTT
>TRBV6-5|-|TRBJ1-1|-
CASRGEAAPEAFF
TGTGCCAGCAGGGGGGAGGCAGCCCCTGAAGCTTTCTTT
>TRBV28|-|TRBJ2-7|-
CASSLGYDIKYAYYEQYF
TGTGCCAGCAGTTTAGGGTATGACATCAAATATGCGTACTACGAGCAGTACTTC
>TRBV10-3|-|TRBJ2-1|-
CAIAMGNEQFF
TGTGCCATCGCTATGGGAAATGAGCAGTTCTTC
>TRBV3-1/TRBV3-2|-|TRBJ1-1|-
CASSPGSVAEAFF
TGTGCCAGCAGCCCGGGGAGTGTGGCTGAAGCTTTCTTT
>TRBV10-3|-|TRBJ2-3|-
CAISAGQGSTDTQYF
TGTGCCATCAGTGCCGGGCAGGGGTCCACAGATACGCAGTATTTT
>TRBV6-7|-|TRBJ1-2|-
CASSPGNIGYTF
TGTGCCAGCAGTCCCGGGAATATTGGCTACACCTTC
>TRBV28|-|TRBJ1-4|-
CASSRLQGRAEKLFF
TGTGCCAGCAGCCGCCTACAGGGTAGGGCCGAAAAACTGTTTTTT
>TRBV4-1|-|TRBJ1-2|-
CASSRWDEDYGYTF
TGCGCCAGCAGCCGGTGGGACGAAGACTATGGCTACACCTTC
>TRBV5-1|-|TRBJ1-1|-
CASSPLPGQNTEAFF
TGCGCCAGCAGCCCCCTCCCAGGCCAGAACACTGAAGCTTTCTTT
>TRBV11-1|once|TRBJ1-1|-
CASSPPGAGGNTEAFF
TGTGCCAGCAGCCCCCCAGGGGCAGGAGGGAACACTGAAGCTTTCTTT
>TRBV19|-|TRBJ2-2|-
CASRGESGTGELFF
TGTGCCAGTAGAGGGGAGAGCGGCACCGGGGAGCTGTTTTTT
>TRBV6-1|-|TRBJ2-1|TRBD2
CASSEGPSGSENEQFF
TGTGCCAGCAGTGAAGGGCCTAGCGGGAGTGAGAATGAGCAGTTCTTC